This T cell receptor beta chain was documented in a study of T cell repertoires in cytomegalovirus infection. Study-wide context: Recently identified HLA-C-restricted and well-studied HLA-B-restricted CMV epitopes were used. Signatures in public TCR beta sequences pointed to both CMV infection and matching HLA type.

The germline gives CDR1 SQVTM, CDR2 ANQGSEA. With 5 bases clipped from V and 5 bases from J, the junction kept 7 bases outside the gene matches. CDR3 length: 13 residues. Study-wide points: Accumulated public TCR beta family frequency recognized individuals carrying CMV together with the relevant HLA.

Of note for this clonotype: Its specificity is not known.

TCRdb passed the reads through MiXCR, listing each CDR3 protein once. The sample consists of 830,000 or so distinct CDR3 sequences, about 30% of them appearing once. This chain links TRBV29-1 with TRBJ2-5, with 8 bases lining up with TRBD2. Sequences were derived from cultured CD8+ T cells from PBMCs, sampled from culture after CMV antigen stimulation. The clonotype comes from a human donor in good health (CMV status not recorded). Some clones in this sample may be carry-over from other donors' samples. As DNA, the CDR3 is TGCAGCGTTTTTAGCGGGGAATACGAGACCCAGTACTTC. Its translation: CSVFSGEYETQYF.